The 25 T cell receptor beta chains given below trace back to one sample, sequenced in a study of blood T cell repertoires in COVID-19. Clones were read by immunoSEQ multiplex PCR, and TCRdb kept only the in-frame ones, dropping some. The table includes 200,000 or so clones, around 82% detected once. The specimen was PBMCs or T cells enriched from blood (not recorded which). Source of these receptors: a man aged 40-49 years who had recovered from COVID-19.

The genes are TRBV2 and TRBJ1-1; D might be TRBD1 (6 bases). Trimming removed 1 base at V and 3 bases at J, with 9 bases between. There are 14 residues in the CDR3. Germline CDR1 is SNHLY and CDR2 is FYNNEI. CDR3 in DNA: TGTGCCAGCAGTGAAGTGGACAGATACACTGAAGCTTTCTTT. It yields the protein CASSEVDRYTEAFF.

The genes are TRBV27 and TRBJ1-2, with 10 bases aligning to TRBD1. V shed 2 bases, J shed 4 bases, and the junction held 16 bases outside the gene matches. CDR3 length: 19 amino acids. From germline, CDR1 is MNHEY and CDR2 SMNVEV (reference sequence). Here the CDR3 DNA reads TGTGCCAGCAGTTTACTCCCCGCCGACAGGACAGGGGGTCGCTATGGCTACACCTTC. It is translated as CASSLLPADRTGGRYGYTF.

The genes are TRBV6-1 and TRBJ2-7; 8 bases agree with TRBD1. This CDR3 is 16 amino acids long. Germline V gene lookup returns CDR1 MNHNS and CDR2 SASEGT. After removal of 0 bases from V and 3 bases from J, the junction contained 7 bases not matched to a gene. The CDR3, as DNA: TGTGCCAGCAGTGAAGCGCATAGGACAGGGAACTACGAGCAGTACTTC. This translates into CASSEAHRTGNYEQYF.

The chain combines TRBV27 with TRBJ1-6; D remains ambiguous. V was clipped by 7 bases and J by 0 bases, with 28 bases between them. Germline V lookup: CDR1 MNHEY, CDR2 SMNVEV (reference sequence). The CDR3 runs to 21 residues. CDR3 residues: CASTQIGRQLTKSSYNSPLHF. CDR3 nucleotides: TGTGCCAGCACCCAAATCGGCCGACAACTTACCAAGAGCTCCTATAATTCACCCCTCCACTTT.

The chain recombines TRBV7-9 with TRBJ1-1; D is perhaps TRBD1 (6 bases). The germline V gene has CDR1 SEHNR and CDR2 FQNEAQ (reference sequence). This CDR3 has 14 residues. V was cut by 5 bases and J by 1 base, with 11 bases left in between. The CDR3 loop reads CASSPQGRNTEAFF. DNA of the CDR3: TGTGCCAGCAGCCCGCAGGGGCGGAACACTGAAGCTTTCTTT.

The J gene is TRBJ2-3, the V gene TRBV10-1, with D maybe TRBD1 (5 bases). V was pared by 6 bases and J by 1 base, with 8 bases between. This CDR3 region has 13 residues. Germline CDR1 is WNHNN and CDR2 is SYGVQD (reference sequence). CDR3 DNA sequence: TGCGCCAGCAGGGAAGGGGGCACAGATACGCAGTATTTT. Amino acid sequence: CASREGGTDTQYF.

In its sample, this clone is medium-sized. The chain links TRBV28 to TRBJ2-7; 9 bases map to TRBD1. Germline V gives CDR1 MDHEN, CDR2 SYDVKM. The CDR3 consists of 15 residues. The V segment lost 11 bases and the J segment 6 bases; nucleotides outside the gene matches: 17. The CDR3 DNA reads TGTGCCTCGACTACTCAGACAGGGGGTCATCGCGAGCAGTACTTC. Its translation: CASTTQTGGHREQYF.

V usage is TRBV11-2 and J usage is TRBJ2-7; 7 bases are shared with TRBD2. Germline V CDR1 and CDR2: SGHAT, FQNNGV. V shed 5 bases, J shed 0 bases, and the junction held 7 bases outside the gene matches. CDR3 length: 15 residues. CDR3 amino acids: CASSPLSGNSYEQYF. Here the CDR3 DNA reads TGTGCCAGCAGCCCCCTGAGCGGGAACTCCTACGAGCAGTACTTC.

The chain couples TRBV20-1 to TRBJ2-5; D call uncertain. This CDR3 region has 11 residues. Per the germline V gene, CDR1 is DFQATT and CDR2 is SNEGSKA (reference sequence). Trimming stripped 5 bases from V and 6 bases from J, with 10 bases between. The DNA for the CDR3 is TGCAGTGCTCACAACCCCCAGACCCAGTACTTC. Protein: CSAHNPQTQYF.

The rearrangement links TRBV14 to TRBJ2-7, with a tentative D call TRBD1 (5 bases). Trimming removed 4 bases at V and 1 base at J, with 14 bases between. The CDR3 totals 15 residues. Germline CDR1 and CDR2: SGHDN and FVKESK. CDR3 protein: CASSPIQGISYEQYF. The CDR3, as DNA: TGTGCCAGCAGCCCTATTCAGGGCATTTCCTACGAGCAGTACTTC.

The chain combines TRBV30 with TRBJ1-5, with no clear D. Looked up from germline, CDR1 is GTSNPN and CDR2 is SVGIG (reference sequence). Trimming left V 3 bases short and J 6 bases short, with 15 bases between. The CDR3 loop spans 14 amino acids. CDR3 region: CAWSLVAPGQPQHF. CDR3 nucleotides: TGTGCCTGGAGCCTAGTCGCCCCGGGTCAGCCCCAGCATTTT.

This clone was picked up one time. This chain joins TRBV6-2 or TRBV6-3 and TRBJ1-1; 8 nucleotides align to TRBD1. This CDR3 is built from 14 residues. Germline CDR1 and CDR2: MNHEY and SVGEGT. J lost 4 bases, V lost 6 bases, and 7 bases had no gene match. Here the CDR3 reads CASSFSGGVTEAFF. CDR3 sequence (DNA): TGTGCCAGCAGCTTCTCAGGGGGCGTCACTGAAGCTTTCTTT.

In this sample, this clone turned up a few times. The rearrangement joins TRBV3-1 (or the pseudogene TRBV3-2) to TRBJ1-5; no reliable D call. This CDR3 contains 14 residues. Between the trimmed V and J ends, which lost 1 base and 4 bases, there was a span of 8 bases. CDR1 is LGHDT and CDR2 is YNNKEL in the germline V gene (reference sequence). The CDR3 loop reads CASSQGPTNQPQHF. CDR3 nucleotides: TGTGCCAGCAGCCAAGGACCGACTAATCAGCCCCAGCATTTT.

The V gene is TRBV5-1, the J gene TRBJ1-1; possible D gene TRBD1, 6 bases. Trimming cost V 3 bases and J 5 bases, with 14 bases left between them. The CDR3 runs 14 residues. Germline CDR1 reads SGHRS; CDR2 reads YFSETQ. The CDR3 coding sequence is TGCGCCAGCAGCTCGGGACAACTCCGGACTGAAGCTTTCTTT. Protein sequence: CASSSGQLRTEAFF.

The chain uses TRBV27 and TRBJ1-6, with D perhaps matching TRBD1 (5 bases). Per the germline V gene, CDR1 is MNHEY and CDR2 is SMNVEV (reference sequence). V was pared by 4 bases and J by 7 bases, with 8 bases between. The CDR3 totals 13 residues. CDR3 protein: CASSWGVNSPLHF. The CDR3 DNA sequence: TGTGCCAGCAGTTGGGGGGTGAATTCACCCCTCCACTTT.

The rearrangement uses TRBV7-2 and TRBJ1-6; the match to TRBD1 covers 10 bases. The CDR3 contains 13 residues. Trimming took 6 bases from V and 7 from J; bases not matched to a gene: 0. Germline CDR1 SGHTA, CDR2 FQGNSA. CDR3 protein: CASRGQGNSPLHF. CDR3 in DNA: TGTGCCAGCAGGGGACAGGGGAATTCACCCCTCCACTTT. Based on the CDR3 plus reference TRBV7-2 and TRBJ1-6, the full variable domain is GAGVSQSPSNKVTEKGKDVELRCDPISGHTALYWYRQSLGQGLEFLIYFQGNSAPDKSGLPSDRFSAERTGGSVSTLTIQRTQQEDSAVYLCASRGQGNSPLHFGNGTRLTVT.

This clone was seen a few times. J is TRBJ1-2 and V is TRBV24-1; the match to TRBD1 covers 7 bases. With 5 bases clipped from V and 4 bases from J, the junction kept 18 bases outside the gene matches. Germline CDR1 reads KGHDR; CDR2 reads SFDVKD. The CDR3 covers 18 residues. CDR3 amino acids: CATSGPDRVKSGVYGYTF. CDR3 DNA: TGTGCCACCAGTGGGCCAGACAGGGTGAAAAGTGGTGTCTATGGCTACACCTTC.

Only one count was recorded for this clone. V usage is TRBV6-6 and J usage is TRBJ2-7; 11 nucleotides align to TRBD2. The CDR3 loop spans 15 amino acids. Germline loops: CDR1 MNHNY, CDR2 SVGAGI (reference sequence). J lost 2 bases, V lost 4 bases, and 4 bases had no gene match. The DNA for the CDR3 is TGTGCCAGCAGTTCGACTAGCGGGGATACCTACGAGCAGTACTTC. This gives the protein CASSSTSGDTYEQYF.

The table lists this clone with a few counts. The rearrangement joins TRBV2 to TRBJ2-2; TRBD1 agrees at 9 bases. Trimming cost V 4 bases and J 8 bases; bases outside gene matches: 5. The germline gives CDR1 SNHLY, CDR2 FYNNEI. The CDR3 extends over 14 amino acids. CDR3: CASSALTGGGELFF. The CDR3 DNA follows: TGTGCCAGCAGTGCCCTGACAGGGGGAGGGGAGCTGTTTTTT. The full variable domain, rest sourced from reference TRBV2 and TRBJ2-2, is EPEVTQTPSHQVTQMGQEVILRCVPISNHLYFYWYRQILGQKVEFLVSFYNNEISEKSEIFDDQFSVERPDGSNFTLKIRSTKLEDSAMYFCASSALTGGGELFFGEGSRLTVL.

The genes are TRBV15 and TRBJ1-1; maybe TRBD1 (5 bases). This CDR3 comprises 13 residues. The germline V gene encodes CDR1 LNHNV and CDR2 YYDKDF (reference sequence). The V end lost 5 bases, the J end lost 10 bases, and 17 bases lay between the germline ends. The CDR3 DNA reads TGTGCCACCAGCGAACGGGCAGCCAGGGTAGCTTTCTTT. It specifies CATSERAARVAFF.

This rearrangement joins TRBV7-2 to TRBJ2-5, with 9 bases that match TRBD2. This CDR3 spans 16 amino acids. From germline, CDR1 is SGHTA and CDR2 FQGNSA. J was trimmed by 5 bases and V by 5 bases; bases with no gene match: 12. The CDR3: CASSPGWRGGPETQYF. CDR3 DNA: TGTGCCAGCAGCCCGGGGTGGCGGGGGGGCCCGGAGACCCAGTACTTC.

Written as DNA, the CDR3 is TGTGCCAGCAGTGACAGGGGCGCGCAAGGCAATCAGCCCCAGCATTTT. It is translated as CASSDRGAQGNQPQHF. This rearrangement joins TRBV28 to TRBJ1-5; 8 positions match TRBD1. CDR1 is MDHEN and CDR2 is SYDVKM in the germline V gene. This CDR3 has 16 amino acids. V lost 5 bases to trimming and J lost 2 bases; unmatched junction nucleotides: 8.

The gene calls are TRBV24-1 and TRBJ1-2; D gene ambiguous. The CDR3 contains 15 residues. Germline V CDR1 and CDR2: KGHDR, SFDVKD. V dropped 12 bases and J dropped 3 bases, with 22 bases sitting between them. CDR3: CAGNGNRRAHYGYTF. CDR3 bases: TGTGCCGGAAATGGAAATAGGAGGGCGCACTATGGCTACACCTTC.

The rearrangement joins TRBV5-5 to TRBJ1-5, with a possible D match to TRBD1 (5 bases). CDR3 size: 15 residues. Germline-derived CDR1 and CDR2 are SGHKS and YYEKEE (reference sequence). V lost 4 bases, J lost 7 bases, and 18 bases lay in between. Written as DNA, the CDR3 is TGTGCCAGCAGCCTCGACCGGGACTTCCACCAGCCCCAGCATTTT. Encoded protein: CASSLDRDFHQPQHF.

The chain uses TRBV5-5 and TRBJ1-2; 7 bases match TRBD1. V was clipped by 3 bases and J by 8 bases; unmatched bases: 4. Germline V gene sequence: CDR1 SGHKS, CDR2 YYEKEE (reference sequence). The CDR3 length is 12 residues. The CDR3 here is CASSSRDRGYTF. The DNA for the CDR3 is TGTGCCAGCAGCTCCCGGGACAGAGGCTACACCTTC. Using reference TRBV5-5 and TRBJ1-2 for the parts outside the CDR3, the full variable domain is DAGVTQSPTHLIKTRGQQVTLRCSPISGHKSVSWYQQVLGQGPQFIFQYYEKEERGRGNFPDRFSARQFPNYSSELNVNALLLGDSALYLCASSSRDRGYTFGSGTRLTVV.